This T cell receptor (beta chain) was found in a study of OX40 agonist ivuxolimab in advanced cancers. In the study overall: The patients received agonistic anti-OX40 (CD134) antibody ivuxolimab. Prior anti-PD-1, anti-PD-L1 or anti-CTLA-4 therapy did not bar entry, and more than 35% had some.

The assay was immunoSEQ multiplex PCR, and TCRdb's table has in-frame clones only and misses some. The sample consists of about 94,000 clones, around 90% of them appearing once. Germline CDR1 and CDR2: MNHNY and SVGAGI (reference sequence). The CDR3 totals 14 residues. J lost 3 bases, V lost 5 bases, and 4 bases had no gene match. Sequences were derived from CD4+ or CD8+ T cells sorted from blood, sampled in a trial of the OX40 agonist ivuxolimab. The rearrangement links TRBV6-6 to TRBJ1-3; 7 bases agree with TRBD1. The clonotype originates from an adult with an advanced solid tumor such as melanoma, head and neck, liver or kidney cancer. The CDR3 reads CASSDTGVGNTIYF. CDR3 sequence (DNA): TGTGCCAGCAGTGACACAGGGGTTGGAAACACCATATATTTT.